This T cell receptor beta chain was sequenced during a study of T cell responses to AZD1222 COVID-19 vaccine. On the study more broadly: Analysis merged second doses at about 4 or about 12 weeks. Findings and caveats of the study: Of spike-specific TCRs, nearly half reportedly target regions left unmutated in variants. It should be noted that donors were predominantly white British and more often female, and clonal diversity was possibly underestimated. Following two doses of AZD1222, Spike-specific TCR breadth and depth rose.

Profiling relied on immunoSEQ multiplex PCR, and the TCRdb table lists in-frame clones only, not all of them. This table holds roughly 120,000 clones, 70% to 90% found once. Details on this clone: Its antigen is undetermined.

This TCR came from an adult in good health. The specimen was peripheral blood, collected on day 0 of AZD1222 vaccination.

For the CDR3, the DNA is TGTGCCAGCAGCCTCCGGGACAGGGGGCCCCTTAATGAAAAACTGTTTTTT. Translating gives CASSLRDRGPLNEKLFF. This rearrangement joins TRBV7-9 to TRBJ1-4, with TRBD1 matching 12 bases. V lost 5 bases to trimming and J lost 4 bases; unmatched junction nucleotides: 8. The CDR3 spans 17 residues. In germline, CDR1 is SEHNR, CDR2 FQNEAQ (reference sequence).